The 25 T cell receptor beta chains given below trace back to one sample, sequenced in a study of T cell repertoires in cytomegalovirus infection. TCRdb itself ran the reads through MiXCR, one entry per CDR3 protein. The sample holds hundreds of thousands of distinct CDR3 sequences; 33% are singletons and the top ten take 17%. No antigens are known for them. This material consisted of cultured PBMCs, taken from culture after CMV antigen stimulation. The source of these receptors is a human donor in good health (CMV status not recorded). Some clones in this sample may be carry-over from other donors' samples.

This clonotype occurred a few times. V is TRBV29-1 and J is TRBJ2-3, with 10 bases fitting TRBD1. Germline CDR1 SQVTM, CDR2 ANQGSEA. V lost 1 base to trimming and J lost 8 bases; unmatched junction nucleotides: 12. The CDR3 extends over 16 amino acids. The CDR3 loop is CSVEVTGQGTHGTQYF. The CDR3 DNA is TGCAGCGTTGAAGTTACGGGACAGGGGACACATGGTACGCAGTATTTT.

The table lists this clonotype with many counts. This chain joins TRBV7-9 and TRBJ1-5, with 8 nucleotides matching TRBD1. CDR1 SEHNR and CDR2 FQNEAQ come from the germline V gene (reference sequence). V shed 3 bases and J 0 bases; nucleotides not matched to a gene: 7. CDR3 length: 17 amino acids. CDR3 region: CASSLMTGAYSNQPQHF. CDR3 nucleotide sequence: TGTGCCAGCAGCTTGATGACAGGGGCGTATAGCAATCAGCCCCAGCATTTT.

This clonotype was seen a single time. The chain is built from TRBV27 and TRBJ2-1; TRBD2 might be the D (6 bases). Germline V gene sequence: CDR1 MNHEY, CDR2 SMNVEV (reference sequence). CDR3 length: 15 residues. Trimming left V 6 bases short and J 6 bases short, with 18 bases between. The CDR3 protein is CASSYGGPNFNEQFF. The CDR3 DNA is TGTGCCAGCAGCTACGGAGGGCCCAATTTCAATGAGCAGTTCTTC.

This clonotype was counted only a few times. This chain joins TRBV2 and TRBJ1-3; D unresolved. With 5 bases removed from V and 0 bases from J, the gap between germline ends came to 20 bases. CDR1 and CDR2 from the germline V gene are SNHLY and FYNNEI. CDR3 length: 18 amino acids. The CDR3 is CASSNRAPRASSGNTIYF. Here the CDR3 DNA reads TGTGCCAGCAGTAACCGGGCCCCCAGAGCCTCCTCTGGAAACACCATATATTTT.

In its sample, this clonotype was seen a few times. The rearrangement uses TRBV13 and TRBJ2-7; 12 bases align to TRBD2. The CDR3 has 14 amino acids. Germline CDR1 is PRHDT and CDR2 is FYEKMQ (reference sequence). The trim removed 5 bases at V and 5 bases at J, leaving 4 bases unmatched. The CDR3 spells CASSRTSGIDEQYF. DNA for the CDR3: TGTGCCAGCAGCCGGACTAGCGGGATTGACGAGCAGTACTTC.

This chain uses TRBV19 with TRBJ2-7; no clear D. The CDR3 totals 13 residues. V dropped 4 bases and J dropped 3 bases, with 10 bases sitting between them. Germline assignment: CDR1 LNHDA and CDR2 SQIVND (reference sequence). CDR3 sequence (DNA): TGTGCCAGTAGTAGGGCTGGTGGCTACGAGCAGTACGTC. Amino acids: CASSRAGGYEQYV.

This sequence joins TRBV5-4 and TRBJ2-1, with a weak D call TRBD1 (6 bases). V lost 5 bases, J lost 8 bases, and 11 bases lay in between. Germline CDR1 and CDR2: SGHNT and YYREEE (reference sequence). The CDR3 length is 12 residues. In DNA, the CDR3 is TGTGCCAGCAGTAGACAGGAACATGAGCAGTTCTTC. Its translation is CASSRQEHEQFF.

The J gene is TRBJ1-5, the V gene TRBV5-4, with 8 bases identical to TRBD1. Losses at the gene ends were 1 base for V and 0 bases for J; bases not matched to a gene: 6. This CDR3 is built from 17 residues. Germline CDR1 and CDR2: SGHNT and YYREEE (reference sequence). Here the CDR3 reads CASSLWTGLNSNQPQHF. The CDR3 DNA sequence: TGTGCCAGCAGCTTGTGGACAGGGTTAAATAGCAATCAGCCCCAGCATTTT.

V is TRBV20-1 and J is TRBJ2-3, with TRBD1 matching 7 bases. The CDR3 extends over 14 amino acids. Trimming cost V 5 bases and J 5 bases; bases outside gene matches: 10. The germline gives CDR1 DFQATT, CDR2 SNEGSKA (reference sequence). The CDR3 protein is CSAPQGEVGDTQYF. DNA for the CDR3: TGCAGTGCTCCTCAGGGGGAAGTAGGAGATACGCAGTATTTT.

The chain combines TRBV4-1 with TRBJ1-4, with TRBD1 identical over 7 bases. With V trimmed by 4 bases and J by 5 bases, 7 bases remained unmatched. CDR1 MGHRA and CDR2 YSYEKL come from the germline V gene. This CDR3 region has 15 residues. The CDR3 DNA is TGCGCCAGCAGCCGGAGAGCGGGACAGAATGAAAAACTGTTTTTT. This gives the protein CASSRRAGQNEKLFF.

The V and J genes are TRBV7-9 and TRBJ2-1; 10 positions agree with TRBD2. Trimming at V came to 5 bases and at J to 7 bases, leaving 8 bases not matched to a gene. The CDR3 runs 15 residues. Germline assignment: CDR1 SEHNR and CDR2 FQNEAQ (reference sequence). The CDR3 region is CASSPSGREGNEQFF. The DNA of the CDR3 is TGTGCCAGCAGCCCGAGCGGGAGGGAAGGGAATGAGCAGTTCTTC.

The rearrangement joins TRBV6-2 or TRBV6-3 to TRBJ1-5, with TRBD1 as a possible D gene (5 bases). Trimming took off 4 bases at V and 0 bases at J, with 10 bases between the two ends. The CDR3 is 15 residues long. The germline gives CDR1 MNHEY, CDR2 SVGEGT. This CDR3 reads CASSLGPVSNQPQHF. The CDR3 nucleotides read TGTGCCAGCAGTTTGGGACCCGTTAGCAATCAGCCCCAGCATTTT.

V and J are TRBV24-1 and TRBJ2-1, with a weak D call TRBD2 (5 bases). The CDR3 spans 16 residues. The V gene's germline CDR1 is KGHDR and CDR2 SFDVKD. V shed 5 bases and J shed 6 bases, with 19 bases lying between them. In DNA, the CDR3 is TGTGCCACCAGTGGAGCGGCCACCTTCGTGGGCAATGAGCAGTTCTTC. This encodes CATSGAATFVGNEQFF.

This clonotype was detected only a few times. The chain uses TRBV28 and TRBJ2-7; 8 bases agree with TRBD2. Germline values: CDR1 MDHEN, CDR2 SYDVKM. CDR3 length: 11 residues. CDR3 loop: CAAAGAYEQYF. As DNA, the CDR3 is TGTGCGGCAGCGGGGGCCTACGAGCAGTACTTC.

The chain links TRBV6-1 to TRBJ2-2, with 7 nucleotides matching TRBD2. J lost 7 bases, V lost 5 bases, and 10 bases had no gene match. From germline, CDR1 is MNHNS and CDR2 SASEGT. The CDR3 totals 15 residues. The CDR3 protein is CASSLGLAVNGELFF. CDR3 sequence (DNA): TGTGCCAGCAGTCTCGGGCTAGCGGTGAACGGGGAGCTGTTTTTT.

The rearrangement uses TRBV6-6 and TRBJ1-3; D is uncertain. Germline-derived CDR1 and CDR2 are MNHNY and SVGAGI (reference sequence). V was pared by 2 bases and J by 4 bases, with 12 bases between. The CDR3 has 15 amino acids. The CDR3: CASSYTEGSGNTIYF. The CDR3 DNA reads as TGTGCCAGCAGTTACACAGAGGGATCAGGAAACACCATATATTTT.

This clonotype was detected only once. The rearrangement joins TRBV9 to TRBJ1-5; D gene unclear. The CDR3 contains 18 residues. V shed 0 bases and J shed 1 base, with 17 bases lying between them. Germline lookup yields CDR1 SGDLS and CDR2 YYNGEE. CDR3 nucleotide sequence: TGTGCCAGCAGCGTAGCGGCCCATGACCCTTTCAGCAATCAGCCCCAGCATTTT. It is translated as CASSVAAHDPFSNQPQHF.

DNA for the CDR3: TGTGCCAGCAGTTTATTGGCAGGGGGCGGGAAACTGTTTTTT. Protein sequence: CASSLLAGGGKLFF. The chain couples TRBV28 to TRBJ1-4; 8 bases are a match to TRBD1. Germline V gene sequence: CDR1 MDHEN, CDR2 SYDVKM. The CDR3 is made up of 14 amino acids. Losses at the gene ends were 1 base for V and 11 bases for J; bases not matched to a gene: 6.

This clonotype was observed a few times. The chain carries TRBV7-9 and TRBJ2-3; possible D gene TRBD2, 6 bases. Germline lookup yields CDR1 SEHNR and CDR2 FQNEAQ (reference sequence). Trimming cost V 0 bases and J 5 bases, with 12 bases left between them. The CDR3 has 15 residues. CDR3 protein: CASSLAEGGGDTQYF. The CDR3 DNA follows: TGTGCCAGCAGCTTAGCGGAGGGTGGAGGAGATACGCAGTATTTT.

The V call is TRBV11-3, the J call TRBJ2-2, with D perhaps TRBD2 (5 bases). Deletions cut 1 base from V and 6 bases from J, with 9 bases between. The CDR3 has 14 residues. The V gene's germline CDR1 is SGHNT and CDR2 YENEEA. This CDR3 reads CASSLGERPGELFF. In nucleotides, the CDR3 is TGTGCCAGCAGCTTAGGGGAGAGACCCGGGGAGCTGTTTTTT.

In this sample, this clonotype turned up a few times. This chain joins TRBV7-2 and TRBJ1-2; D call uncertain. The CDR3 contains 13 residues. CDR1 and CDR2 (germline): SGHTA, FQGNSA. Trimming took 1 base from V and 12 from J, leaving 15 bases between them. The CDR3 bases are TGTGCCAGCAGCTTAGGCATCCCGGTCGAGAACACCTTC. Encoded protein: CASSLGIPVENTF.

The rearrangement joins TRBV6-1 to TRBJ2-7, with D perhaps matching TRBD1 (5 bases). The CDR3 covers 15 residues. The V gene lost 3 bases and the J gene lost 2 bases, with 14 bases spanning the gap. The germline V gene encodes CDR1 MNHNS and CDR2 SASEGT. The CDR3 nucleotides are TGTGCCAGCAGTGACTGGATCAGGGTGCCCTACGAGCAGTACGTC. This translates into CASSDWIRVPYEQYV.

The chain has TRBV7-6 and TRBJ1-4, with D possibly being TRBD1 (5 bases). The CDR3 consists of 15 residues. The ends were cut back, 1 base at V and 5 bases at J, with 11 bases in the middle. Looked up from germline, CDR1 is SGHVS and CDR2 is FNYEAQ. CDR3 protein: CASSLVTGGNEKLFF. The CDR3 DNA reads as TGTGCCAGCAGCTTAGTTACCGGGGGAAATGAAAAACTGTTTTTT.

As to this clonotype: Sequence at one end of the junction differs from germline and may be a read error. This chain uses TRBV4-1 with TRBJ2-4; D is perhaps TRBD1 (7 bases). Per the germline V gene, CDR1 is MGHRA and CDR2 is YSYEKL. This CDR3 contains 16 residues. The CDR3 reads CASSQGGTVAKNIQYF. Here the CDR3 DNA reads TGCGCCAGCAGTCAAGGGGGGACAGTAGCCAAAAACATTCAGTACTTC.

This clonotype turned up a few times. In nucleotides, the CDR3 is TGTGCCAGCAGCTTAGAAGGTTACTCTGGGGCCAACGTCCTGACTTTC. Encoded protein: CASSLEGYSGANVLTF. The chain joins TRBV7-8 to TRBJ2-6; D gene unclear. The germline V and J ends were trimmed by 1 base and 0 bases, with 7 bases remaining between them. This CDR3 region has 16 residues. Per the germline V gene, CDR1 is SGHVS and CDR2 is FQNEAQ.